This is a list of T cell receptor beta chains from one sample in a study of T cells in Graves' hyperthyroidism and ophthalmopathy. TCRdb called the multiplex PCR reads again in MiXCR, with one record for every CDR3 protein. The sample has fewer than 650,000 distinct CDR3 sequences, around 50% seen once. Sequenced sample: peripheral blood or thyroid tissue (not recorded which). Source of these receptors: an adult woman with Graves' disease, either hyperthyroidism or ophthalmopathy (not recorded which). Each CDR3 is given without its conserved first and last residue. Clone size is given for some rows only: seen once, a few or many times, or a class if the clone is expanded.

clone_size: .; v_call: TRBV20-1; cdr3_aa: SARDIQGVSLGYT
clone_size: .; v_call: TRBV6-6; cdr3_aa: ASSLQGRLFPYGYT
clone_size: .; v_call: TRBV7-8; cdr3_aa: ASSHGGDYRKWGNEKLF
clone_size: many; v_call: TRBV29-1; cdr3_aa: SVESGANYGYT
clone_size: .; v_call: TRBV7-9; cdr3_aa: ASSPPSGNPYEQY
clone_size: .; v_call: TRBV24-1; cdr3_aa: AKTGTHNQPQH
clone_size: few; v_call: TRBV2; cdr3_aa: ASSEIGQGGNTEAF
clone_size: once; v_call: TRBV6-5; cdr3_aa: ASSYPTDRISYEQY
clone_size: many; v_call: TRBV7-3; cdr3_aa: ASSEQGAGSSGELF
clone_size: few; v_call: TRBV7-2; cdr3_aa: ASSRNREVYGYT
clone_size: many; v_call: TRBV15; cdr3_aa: ATRTLNTEAF